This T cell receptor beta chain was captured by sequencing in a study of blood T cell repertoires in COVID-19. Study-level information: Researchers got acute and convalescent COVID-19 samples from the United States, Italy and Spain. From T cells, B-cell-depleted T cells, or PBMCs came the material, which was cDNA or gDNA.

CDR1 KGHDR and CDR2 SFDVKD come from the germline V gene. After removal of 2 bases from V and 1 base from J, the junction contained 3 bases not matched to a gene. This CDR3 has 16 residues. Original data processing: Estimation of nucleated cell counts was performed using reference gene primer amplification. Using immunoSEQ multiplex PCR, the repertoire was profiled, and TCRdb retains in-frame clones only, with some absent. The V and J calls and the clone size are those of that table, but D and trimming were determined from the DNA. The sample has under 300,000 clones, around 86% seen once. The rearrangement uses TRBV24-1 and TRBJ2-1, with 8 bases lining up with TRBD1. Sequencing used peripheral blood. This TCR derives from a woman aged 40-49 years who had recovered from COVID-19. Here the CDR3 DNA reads TGTGCCACCAGTGATTCGGGACAGGTATCCTACAATGAGCAGTTCTTC. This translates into CATSDSGQVSYNEQFF.